This T cell receptor beta chain appears in the sequencing data of a study of cytomegalovirus exposure and HLA in healthy donors. Of note for this clone: Its antigen is unknown.

Vbeta (60) and Jbeta (13) primers were used in the PCR. The protocol was immunoSEQ multiplex PCR, while the TCRdb copy is restricted to in-frame clones and leaves out a portion. The sample lists about 100,000 clones; about 81% were seen once. This CDR3 comprises 14 residues. Trimming cost V 6 bases and J 7 bases; bases outside gene matches: 9. Germline V gene lookup returns CDR1 SGHKS and CDR2 YYEKEE (reference sequence). Findings and limits, study-wide: Donors belonging to an Asian-associated ancestry cluster reportedly showed fewer N-insertions in productive TCRs than the roughly 670-donor mean, according to what a later analysis found. Rare sequences made up most TCRs, while some public TCRs were found in many donors. V- and J-gene trimming of TCR beta was linked (in a later analysis) to a missense DCLRE1C variant.

The genes are TRBV5-5 and TRBJ2-1, with 8 bases matching TRBD2. The TCR sequence derives from a man aged 40-49 years in good health and CMV-seropositive. What was sequenced was PBMCs. The CDR3: CASKFLTGGNEQFF. DNA of the CDR3: TGTGCCAGCAAGTTTCTAACGGGAGGGAATGAGCAGTTCTTC.